The 24 T cell receptor beta chains presented below share a single source sample, sequenced in a study of blood T cell repertoires in COVID-19. The data were produced by immunoSEQ multiplex PCR, yet TCRdb's version contains in-frame clones alone and is incomplete. The sample shows around 170,000 clones, 88% of them seen only once. Sequenced sample: peripheral blood. All receptors derive from a man aged 55-75 years with acute or convalescent COVID-19.

The chain is built from TRBV11-3 and TRBJ2-2, with TRBD1 matching 9 bases. Germline lookup yields CDR1 SGHNT and CDR2 YENEEA. Trimming at V came to 6 bases and at J to 3 bases, leaving 5 bases not matched to a gene. This CDR3 has 15 residues. Here the CDR3 DNA reads TGTGCCAGCAGTAAGACAGGGGGGGACACCGGGGAGCTGTTTTTT. Its protein product is CASSKTGGDTGELFF. The full variable domain, rest sourced from reference TRBV11-3 and TRBJ2-2, is EAGVVQSPRYKIIEKKQPVAFWCNPISGHNTLYWYLQNLGQGPELLIRYENEEAVDDSQLPKDRFSAERLKGVDSTLKIQPAELGDSAVYLCASSKTGGDTGELFFGEGSRLTVL.

This clone was picked up a small number of times. The chain is built from TRBV15 and TRBJ2-7; D uncertain. This CDR3 spans 14 amino acids. Germline V gene data show CDR1 as LNHNV and CDR2 as YYDKDF (reference sequence). V dropped 3 bases and J dropped 2 bases, with 11 bases sitting between them. CDR3 DNA sequence: TGTGCCACCAGCAGGGCAGGTAACGCCTACGAGCAGTACGTC. Protein: CATSRAGNAYEQYV.

V is TRBV24-1 and J is TRBJ1-1, with TRBD1 as a possible D gene (6 bases). The V end was cut by 2 bases, the J end by 6 bases, with 9 bases between. The germline V gene has CDR1 KGHDR and CDR2 SFDVKD. This CDR3 region has 13 residues. The CDR3 DNA sequence: TGTGCCACCAGTGATTCGGACAGCCCTGAAGCTTTCTTT. It is translated as CATSDSDSPEAFF.

Here the CDR3 reads CASSYFLAGAIEQFF. CDR3 nucleotides: TGTGCCAGCAGTTACTTTCTAGCGGGGGCGATTGAGCAGTTCTTC. The chain uses TRBV6-2 or TRBV6-3 and TRBJ2-1; 10 bases agree with TRBD2. The V gene's germline CDR1 is MNHEY and CDR2 SVGEGT. The length of the CDR3 is 15 residues. V lost 1 base to trimming and J lost 9 bases; unmatched junction nucleotides: 6.

The chain combines TRBV11-3 with TRBJ2-7; D may be TRBD2 (5 bases). The V gene lost 4 bases and the J gene lost 5 bases, with 12 bases spanning the gap. The CDR3 extends over 13 amino acids. Germline V gene lookup returns CDR1 SGHNT and CDR2 YENEEA. In DNA, the CDR3 is TGTGCCAGCAGCTCCCTGGAGGTGGACGAGCAGTACTTC. This gives the protein CASSSLEVDEQYF.

The CDR3 bases are TGCGCCAGCAGCTTGGCGTCTGGAGGGGCTGAAGCTTTCTTT. Translated: CASSLASGGAEAFF. The chain links TRBV5-1 to TRBJ1-1, with D possibly matching TRBD1 (5 bases). Trimming cost V 0 bases and J 6 bases, with 12 bases left between them. The germline gives CDR1 SGHRS, CDR2 YFSETQ. This CDR3 has 14 amino acids.

V is TRBV7-9 and J is TRBJ2-7; D remains unclear. The CDR3 consists of 15 residues. V was trimmed by 1 base and J by 2 bases, leaving 12 bases between them. Germline CDR1 reads SEHNR; CDR2 reads FQNEAQ (reference sequence). CDR3 sequence (DNA): TGTGCCAGCAGCTTAGTGAGGCAGAGTGCCTACGAGCAGTACTTC. Amino acids: CASSLVRQSAYEQYF.

The genes are TRBV9 and TRBJ2-1; 9 positions match TRBD1. CDR1 and CDR2 from the germline V gene are SGDLS and YYNGEE. After removal of 3 bases from V and 9 bases from J, the junction contained 7 bases not matched to a gene. The CDR3 is made up of 14 amino acids. CDR3 in amino acids: CASSGTGDDGEQFF. The CDR3 DNA follows: TGTGCCAGCAGCGGGACAGGGGATGATGGTGAGCAGTTCTTC.

This chain uses TRBV10-3 with TRBJ2-3; the match to TRBD2 covers 10 bases. The CDR3 has 13 residues. The germline V gene encodes CDR1 ENHRY and CDR2 SYGVKD. V was pared by 6 bases and J by 6 bases, with 3 bases of the junction left unmatched. Written as DNA, the CDR3 is TGTGCCATCAGACTAGCGGGGCGGGATACGCAGTATTTT. This encodes CAIRLAGRDTQYF.

The chain links TRBV15 to TRBJ1-2, with D possibly being TRBD1 (6 bases). CDR1 LNHNV and CDR2 YYDKDF come from the germline V gene (reference sequence). V shed 4 bases and J shed 2 bases, with 8 bases lying between them. This CDR3 contains 13 residues. CDR3: CATSKGTNYGYTF. The CDR3 DNA reads TGTGCCACCAGCAAAGGGACAAACTATGGCTACACCTTC.

This chain joins TRBV5-1 and TRBJ1-4, with 8 bases that match TRBD1. V lost 4 bases to trimming and J lost 4 bases; unmatched junction nucleotides: 3. The CDR3 has 14 amino acids. Germline CDR1 reads SGHRS; CDR2 reads YFSETQ. The DNA for the CDR3 is TGCGCCAGCAGCCTACAGGGGGGTAATGAAAAACTGTTTTTT. Translating gives CASSLQGGNEKLFF.

The rearrangement joins TRBV21-1 to TRBJ1-5; the D segment call TRBD1 is taken from the table without a DNA check. TRBV21-1 is recorded as a pseudogene. CDR3 length: 16 amino acids. The CDR3 nucleotides read TGTGCCAGCAGCAAAGCCGTACAGGGCGGGAATCAGCCCCAGCATTTT. Protein sequence: CASSKAVQGGNQPQHF.

The table lists this clone with a count of one. J is TRBJ2-7 and V is TRBV5-6; tentative D call: TRBD2 (6 bases). In germline, CDR1 is SGHDT, CDR2 YYEEEE. The CDR3 contains 14 residues. V lost 0 bases, J lost 10 bases, and 17 bases lay in between. CDR3 sequence (DNA): TGTGCCAGCAGCTTGGCCTCGTGGGGGGAACGCCAGTACTTC. Its translation is CASSLASWGERQYF.

V usage is TRBV28 and J usage is TRBJ1-2; TRBD1 agrees at 7 bases. The CDR3 sequence is 13 residues long. V lost 4 bases and J lost 5; bases outside the gene matches: 4. The germline gives CDR1 MDHEN, CDR2 SYDVKM. The CDR3 sequence is CASSSGQLYGYTF. DNA of the CDR3: TGTGCCAGCAGTTCGGGACAGTTGTATGGCTACACCTTC.

The rearrangement links TRBV18 to TRBJ2-1, with TRBD2 identical over 11 bases. The CDR3 has 15 amino acids. The germline V gene has CDR1 KGHSH and CDR2 LQKENI. The V and J ends lost 3 bases and 4 bases, in that order; junction bases with no gene match: 2. This chain's CDR3 is CASSPGLAAYNEQFF. Here the CDR3 DNA reads TGTGCCAGCTCACCGGGACTAGCGGCGTACAATGAGCAGTTCTTC. Full variable domain (missing parts from reference TRBV18 and TRBJ2-1): NAGVMQNPRHLVRRRGQEARLRCSPMKGHSHVYWYRQLPEEGLKFMVYLQKENIIDESGMPKERFSAEFPKEGPSILRIQQVVRGDSAAYFCASSPGLAAYNEQFFGPGTRLTVL.

V gene TRBV5-1 combines with J gene TRBJ2-7; no clear D gene. The germline V gene encodes CDR1 SGHRS and CDR2 YFSETQ. CDR3 length: 15 amino acids. Trimming took 5 bases from V and 0 from J, leaving 15 bases between them. The CDR3: CASRPDTSSSYEQYF. CDR3 DNA sequence: TGCGCCAGCAGACCAGACACTTCCAGCTCCTACGAGCAGTACTTC.

V and J are TRBV5-6 and TRBJ1-6; 9 bases match TRBD1. Germline trimming cut 4 bases from V and 11 bases from J; bases unmatched to any gene: 7. This CDR3 contains 14 residues. The germline V gene has CDR1 SGHDT and CDR2 YYEEEE. The CDR3 region is CASSPGQGFPPLHF. Written as DNA, the CDR3 is TGTGCCAGCAGCCCGGGACAGGGATTCCCACCCCTCCACTTT.

The rearrangement joins TRBV10-1 to TRBJ1-2; D may be TRBD1 (5 bases). V was clipped by 7 bases and J by 4 bases, with 31 bases between them. This CDR3 contains 19 residues. From germline, CDR1 is WNHNN and CDR2 SYGVQD (reference sequence). The CDR3 loop is CASNPVDRTNRMVPYGYTF. As DNA, the CDR3 is TGCGCCAGCAACCCCGTCGACAGAACTAACCGAATGGTTCCCTATGGCTACACCTTC.

The V call is TRBV3-1 (or the pseudogene TRBV3-2), the J call TRBJ2-3; 8 bases fit TRBD2. This CDR3 contains 17 residues. Per germline, CDR1 LGHDT and CDR2 YNNKEL (reference sequence). J was trimmed by 4 bases and V by 4 bases; bases with no gene match: 13. The CDR3 spells CASSPPVGGGSPDTQYF. CDR3 DNA sequence: TGTGCCAGCAGCCCACCGGTCGGCGGGGGGAGCCCAGATACGCAGTATTTT.

This clone has just a few counts. The chain has TRBV7-2 and TRBJ2-7; 7 nucleotides match TRBD2. After removal of 2 bases from V and 2 bases from J, the junction contained 15 bases not matched to a gene. The length of the CDR3 is 18 residues. Germline V gives CDR1 SGHTA, CDR2 FQGNSA. The CDR3 DNA sequence: TGTGCCAGCAGCTTACAAGGAATAGGAGGGAGGGCGACCTACGAGCAGTACTTC. Translation gives CASSLQGIGGRATYEQYF.

The rearrangement joins TRBV11-3 to TRBJ1-4; tentatively, D is TRBD1 (6 bases). Germline CDR1 and CDR2: SGHNT and YENEEA. This CDR3 has 15 amino acids. Trimming shortened V by 4 bases and J by 7 bases, and 16 bases separated the two germline ends. In DNA, the CDR3 is TGTGCCAGCAGCTCACAAAAAGGCAGGGGTGAAAAACTGTTTTTT. Amino acids: CASSSQKGRGEKLFF.

This clone was counted a few times. The chain recombines TRBV19 with TRBJ1-2, with D perhaps TRBD1 (5 bases). Germline lookup yields CDR1 LNHDA and CDR2 SQIVND (reference sequence). This CDR3 has 13 amino acids. The V end lost 3 bases, the J end lost 14 bases, and 19 bases lay between the germline ends. CDR3 sequence: CASSMGGKWINTF. CDR3 sequence (DNA): TGTGCCAGTAGTATGGGGGGTAAGTGGATTAATACCTTC.

The chain combines TRBV29-1 with TRBJ2-3, with D perhaps matching TRBD2 (5 bases). V lost 3 bases and J 0 bases, leaving 10 bases between the germline ends. The CDR3 has 14 residues. Germline V gene lookup returns CDR1 SQVTM and CDR2 ANQGSEA. DNA of the CDR3: TGCAGCGTTGATAAGCGGTCCAGCACAGATACGCAGTATTTT. Its translation: CSVDKRSSTDTQYF.

V is TRBV7-9 and J is TRBJ2-3, with 9 bases lining up with TRBD2. The length of the CDR3 is 16 residues. The germline V gene has CDR1 SEHNR and CDR2 FQNEAQ (reference sequence). The ends lost 5 bases at V and 2 bases at J; junction bases unmatched: 8. CDR3 DNA: TGTGCCAGCAGCCGAGGTGCGGGGGGGACCACAGATACGCAGTATTTT. Translating gives CASSRGAGGTTDTQYF.